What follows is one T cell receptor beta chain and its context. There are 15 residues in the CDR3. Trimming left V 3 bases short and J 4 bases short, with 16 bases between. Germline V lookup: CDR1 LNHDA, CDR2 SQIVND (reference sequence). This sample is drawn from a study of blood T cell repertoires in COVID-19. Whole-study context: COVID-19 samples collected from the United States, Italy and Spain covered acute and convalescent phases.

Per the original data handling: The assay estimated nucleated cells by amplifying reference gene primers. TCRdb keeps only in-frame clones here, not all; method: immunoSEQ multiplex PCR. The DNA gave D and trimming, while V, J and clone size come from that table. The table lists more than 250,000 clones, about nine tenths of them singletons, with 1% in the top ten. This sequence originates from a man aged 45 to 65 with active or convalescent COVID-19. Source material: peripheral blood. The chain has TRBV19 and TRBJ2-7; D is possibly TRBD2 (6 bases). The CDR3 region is CASSIGGQGWYEQYF. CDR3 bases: TGTGCCAGTAGTATCGGAGGGCAGGGTTGGTACGAGCAGTACTTC. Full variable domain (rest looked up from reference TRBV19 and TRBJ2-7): DGGITQSPKYLFRKEGQNVTLSCEQNLNHDAMYWYRQDPGQGLRLIYYSQIVNDFQKGDIAEGYSVSREKKESFPLTVTSAQKNPTAFYLCASSIGGQGWYEQYFGPGTRLTVT.